This TCR beta chain was captured in a study of T cell responses to AZD1222 COVID-19 vaccine. The assay was immunoSEQ multiplex PCR, and TCRdb's table has in-frame clones only and misses some. The top ten hold approximately 5.9% of the sample, which has about 120,000 clones, 70% to 85% seen once. Study-level results: CD4 TCRs covered the whole spike, strongest at regions 160-218 and 743-854. Without day 14 samples, only post-peak T cell repertoires were studied.

Turning to this clone: Antigen specificity is unknown.

The V end lost 3 bases, the J end lost 6 bases, and 8 bases lay between the germline ends. This CDR3 spans 11 amino acids. Germline V gene lookup returns CDR1 DFQATT and CDR2 SNEGSKA (reference sequence). The receptor was derived from an adult in good health. Sequencing used peripheral blood, obtained on day 0 of AZD1222 vaccination. The V and J genes are TRBV20-1 and TRBJ1-2; D ambiguous. The CDR3 spells CSASRVNGYTF. CDR3 DNA: TGCAGTGCTAGTCGGGTAAATGGCTACACCTTC.